This T cell receptor (beta chain) was documented in a study of blood T cells in healthy people across ages. Study background: Template-switching capture recovered about one barcoded beta molecule per two T cells.

Every sample gave at least 5 micrograms of total RNA when it was extracted. Then a second PCR, running roughly 7 to 11 cycles, was carried out with a sample-barcoded 5' primer and a J-beta primer mix. TCRdb ran MiXCR on the 5' RACE reads and lists one entry per CDR3 protein. The sample carries 500,000 to 550,000 distinct CDR3 sequences, about 25% recorded once. Germline V gene data show CDR1 as SGHRS and CDR2 as YFSETQ. The CDR3 is 14 residues long. V was trimmed by 4 bases and J by 0 bases, leaving 8 bases between them. The same sample was also used in a study of T cells of mothers and their children. That study adds: Donation came from three healthy Caucasian mothers together with their six children. Barcodes for each sample and 2-4 random nucleotides were added by the M1S primer used in the second PCR.

This TCR was sampled from a boy aged 5-17 years in good health. The source material was blood. The chain uses TRBV5-1 and TRBJ2-1, with D maybe TRBD2 (5 bases). CDR3 nucleotide sequence: TGCGCCAGCAGCCACACTAGCTCCTACAATGAGCAGTTCTTC. Protein product: CASSHTSSYNEQFF.